This T cell receptor (beta chain) originates from a study of glioma-infiltrating T cells after dendritic cell vaccination. Only in-frame clones appear in the TCRdb table, and some are missing; sequencing was by immunoSEQ multiplex PCR. The repertoire holds approximately 91,000 clones, with approximately 80% as singletons. Time point described: after dendritic cell vaccination, including at tumor progression/relapse. Only patients with spare fresh-frozen tumor and over two years of follow-up were included. All glioblastoma patients lacked an isocitrate dehydrogenase mutation. Before vaccination, two weeks after the third vaccination, and at progression, PBMC were collected. This clone was seen a few times. The material sequenced was blood, taken after dendritic cell vaccination. This receptor was identified in a human donor with glioblastoma.

The CDR3 is CASSLNRDRGYGYTF. In DNA form, the CDR3 reads TGTGCCAGCAGCCTAAACCGGGACAGGGGATATGGCTACACCTTC. J is TRBJ1-2 and V is TRBV6-5, with 10 bases matching TRBD1. CDR3 length: 15 amino acids. Germline V gene sequence: CDR1 MNHEY, CDR2 SVGAGI. The junction had 9 bases not matched to a gene; V was cut back by 6 bases and J by 5 bases.